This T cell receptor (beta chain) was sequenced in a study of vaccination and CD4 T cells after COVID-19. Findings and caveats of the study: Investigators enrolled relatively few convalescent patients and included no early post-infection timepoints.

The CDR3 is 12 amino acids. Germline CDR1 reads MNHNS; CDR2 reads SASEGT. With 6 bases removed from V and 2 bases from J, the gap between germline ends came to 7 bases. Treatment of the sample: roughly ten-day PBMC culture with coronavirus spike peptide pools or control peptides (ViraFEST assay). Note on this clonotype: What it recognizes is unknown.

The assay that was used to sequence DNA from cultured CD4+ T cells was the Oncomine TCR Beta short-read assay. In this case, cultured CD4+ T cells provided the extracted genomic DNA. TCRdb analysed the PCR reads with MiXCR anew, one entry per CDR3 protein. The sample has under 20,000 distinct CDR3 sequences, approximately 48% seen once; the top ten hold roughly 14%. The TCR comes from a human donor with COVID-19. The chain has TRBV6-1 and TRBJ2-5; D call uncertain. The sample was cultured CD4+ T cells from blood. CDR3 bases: TGTGCCAGCAGGCGCACGCAAGAGACCCAGTACTTC. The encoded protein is CASRRTQETQYF.